What follows is one T cell receptor (beta chain) and its context. The sample originates from a study of T cell clones after liver transplantation. Turning to the study itself: Liver transplant recipients had immunosuppression withdrawal attempted within 2 years. Standard immunosuppression, with no induction, continued until 12-24 months after transplant. Third-party-reactive TCRbeta sequences from pre-transplant mixed lymphocyte reactions served as antigen-independent comparators.

Profiled with immunoSEQ multiplex PCR; TCRdb holds only in-frame clones, not every one. The data contain about 68,000 clones, around 92% of them singletons. Sorting of unstimulated PBMCs yielded separate CD3+CD4+ and CD3+CD8+ fractions. The length of the CDR3 is 14 residues. Looked up from germline, CDR1 is SGHDT and CDR2 is YYEEEE. V dropped 4 bases and J dropped 1 base, with 8 bases sitting between them. This rearrangement joins TRBV5-6 to TRBJ2-2, with D unresolved. The sample consisted of CD4+ T cells from blood, taken 25 months after liver transplant. This TCR was recovered from a human patient who received a liver transplant. Some T cells may arise from the graft donor. The CDR3 region is CASSHNRNTGELFF. CDR3 in DNA: TGTGCCAGCAGCCACAACAGGAACACCGGGGAGCTGTTTTTT.